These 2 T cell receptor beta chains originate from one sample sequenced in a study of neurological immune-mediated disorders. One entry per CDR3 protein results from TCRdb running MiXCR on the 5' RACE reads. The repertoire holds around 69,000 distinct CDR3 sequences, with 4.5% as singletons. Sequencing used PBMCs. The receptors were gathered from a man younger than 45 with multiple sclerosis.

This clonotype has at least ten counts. The CDR3 loop is CASSRTGSSNQPQHF. The CDR3 coding sequence is TGTGCCAGCAGTCGGACAGGTTCTAGCAATCAGCCCCAGCATTTT. The rearrangement links TRBV12-3 or TRBV12-4 to TRBJ1-5, with TRBD1 identical over 7 bases. Trimming at V came to 5 bases and at J to 0 bases, leaving 4 bases not matched to a gene. CDR3 length equals 15 residues.

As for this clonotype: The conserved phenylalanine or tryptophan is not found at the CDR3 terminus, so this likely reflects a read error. Here the CDR3 DNA reads TGTGCCACCAGTGATTTTAAAGCAGGGCAACTGGCCCGCAATGAGCAGTTCTAC. It codes for CATSDFKAGQLARNEQFY. The genes are TRBV24-1 and TRBJ2-1; maybe TRBD1 (5 bases). Germline V lookup: CDR1 KGHDR, CDR2 SFDVKD. The CDR3 has 18 amino acids. V was shortened by 1 base and J by 6 bases, with 21 bases between the two germline ends.